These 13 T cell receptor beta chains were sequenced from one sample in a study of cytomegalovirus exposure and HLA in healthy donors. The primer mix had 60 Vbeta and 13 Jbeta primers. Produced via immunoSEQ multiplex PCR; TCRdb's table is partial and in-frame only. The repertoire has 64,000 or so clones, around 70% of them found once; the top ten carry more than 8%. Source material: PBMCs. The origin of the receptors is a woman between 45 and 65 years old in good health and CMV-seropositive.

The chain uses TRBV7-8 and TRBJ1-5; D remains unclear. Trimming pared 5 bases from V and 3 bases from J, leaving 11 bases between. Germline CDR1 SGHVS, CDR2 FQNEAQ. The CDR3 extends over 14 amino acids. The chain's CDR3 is CASSPPGLNQPQHF. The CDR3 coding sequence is TGTGCCAGCAGCCCCCCCGGTCTCAATCAGCCCCAGCATTTT.

This CDR3 reads CASSLTPDYGTAYNEQFF. The CDR3, as DNA: TGTGCCAGCAGCTTAACCCCTGACTACGGGACTGCCTACAATGAGCAGTTCTTC. This sequence joins TRBV7-3 and TRBJ2-1, with a possible D match to TRBD2 (6 bases). Germline CDR1 and CDR2: SGHTA and FQGTGA. The CDR3 length is 18 residues. V lost 0 bases to trimming and J lost 2 bases, with 17 bases between them.

CDR3 region: CAVRDRGLSEAFF. DNA for the CDR3: TGTGCCGTCCGGGACAGGGGGCTTAGTGAAGCTTTCTTT. The chain has TRBV19 and TRBJ1-1, with 12 bases fitting TRBD1. The CDR3 extends over 13 amino acids. J was trimmed by 7 bases and V by 11 bases; bases with no gene match: 8. Germline V gene sequence: CDR1 LNHDA, CDR2 SQIVND (reference sequence). Drawing the rest from reference TRBV19 and TRBJ1-1, the complete variable domain is DGGITQSPKYLFRKEGQNVTLSCEQNLNHDAMYWYRQDPGQGLRLIYYSQIVNDFQKGDIAEGYSVSREKKESFPLTVTSAQKNPTAFYLCAVRDRGLSEAFFGQGTRLTVV.

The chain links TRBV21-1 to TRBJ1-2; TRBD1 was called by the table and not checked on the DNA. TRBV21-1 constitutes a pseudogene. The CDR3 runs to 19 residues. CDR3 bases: TGTGCCAGCAGCGCCACGGGGGGAAATCAGGGGGCGCAATCCTATGGCTACACCTTC. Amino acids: CASSATGGNQGAQSYGYTF.

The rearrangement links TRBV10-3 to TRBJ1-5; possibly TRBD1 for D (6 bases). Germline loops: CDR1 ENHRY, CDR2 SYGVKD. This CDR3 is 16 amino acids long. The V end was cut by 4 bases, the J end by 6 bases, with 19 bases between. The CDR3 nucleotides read TGTGCCATCAGTGCGGGGCGAGTAGGGGGTTTTCAGCCCCAGCATTTT. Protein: CAISAGRVGGFQPQHF.

This chain's CDR3 is CAISAVSSGNTIYF. DNA of the CDR3: TGTGCCATCAGTGCCGTGAGCTCTGGAAACACCATATATTTT. The chain joins TRBV10-3 to TRBJ1-3, with D uncertain. The V end lost 4 bases, the J end lost 0 bases, and 7 bases lay between the germline ends. This CDR3 comprises 14 residues. Germline V lookup: CDR1 ENHRY, CDR2 SYGVKD.

CDR3 in DNA: TGTGCCAGCAGCTTAGTGCCGACCGGGAACTATGGCTACACCTTC. Translation: CASSLVPTGNYGYTF. This chain joins TRBV7-9 and TRBJ1-2; D is uncertain. The CDR3 consists of 15 residues. The germline gives CDR1 SEHNR, CDR2 FQNEAQ (reference sequence). The germline V and J ends were trimmed by 1 base and 2 bases, with 11 bases remaining between them.

In nucleotides, the CDR3 is TGTGCCAGCAGCGTATCGGGACAGAACACTGAAGCTTTCTTT. It yields the protein CASSVSGQNTEAFF. J is TRBJ1-1 and V is TRBV9; tentative D call: TRBD1 (6 bases). Germline V CDR1 and CDR2: SGDLS, YYNGEE. Trimming shortened V by 1 base and J by 1 base, and 8 bases separated the two germline ends. The CDR3 contains 14 residues.

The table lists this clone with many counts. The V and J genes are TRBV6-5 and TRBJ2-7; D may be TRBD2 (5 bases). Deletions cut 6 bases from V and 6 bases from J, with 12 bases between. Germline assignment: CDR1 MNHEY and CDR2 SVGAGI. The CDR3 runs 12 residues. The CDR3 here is CASRDPAGEQYF. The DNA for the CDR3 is TGTGCCAGCAGGGACCCTGCGGGCGAGCAGTACTTC.

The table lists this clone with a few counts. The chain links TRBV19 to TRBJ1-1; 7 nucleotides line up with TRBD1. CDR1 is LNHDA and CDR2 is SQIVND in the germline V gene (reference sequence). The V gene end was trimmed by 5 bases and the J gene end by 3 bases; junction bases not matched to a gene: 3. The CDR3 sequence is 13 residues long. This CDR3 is CASSSQGDTEAFF. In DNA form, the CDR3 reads TGTGCCAGTAGTTCCCAGGGGGACACTGAAGCTTTCTTT.

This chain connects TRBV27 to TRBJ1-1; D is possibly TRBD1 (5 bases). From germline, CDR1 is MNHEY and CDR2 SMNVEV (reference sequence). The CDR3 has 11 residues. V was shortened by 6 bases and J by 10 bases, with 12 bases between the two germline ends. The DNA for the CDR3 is TGTGCCAGCAGCGACTGGACACGAGCTTTCTTT. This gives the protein CASSDWTRAFF.

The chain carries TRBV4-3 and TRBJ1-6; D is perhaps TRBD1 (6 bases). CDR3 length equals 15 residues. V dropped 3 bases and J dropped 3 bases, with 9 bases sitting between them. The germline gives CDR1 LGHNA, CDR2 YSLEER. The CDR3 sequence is CASSQLGGYNSPLHF. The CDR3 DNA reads TGCGCCAGCAGCCAGCTAGGGGGCTATAATTCACCCCTCCACTTT.

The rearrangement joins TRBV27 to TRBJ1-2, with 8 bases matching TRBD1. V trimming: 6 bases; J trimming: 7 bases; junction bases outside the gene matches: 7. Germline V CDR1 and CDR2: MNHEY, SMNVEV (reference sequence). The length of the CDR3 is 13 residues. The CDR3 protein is CASRPGQGLGYTF. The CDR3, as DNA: TGTGCCAGCAGGCCCGGACAGGGCCTTGGCTACACCTTC.